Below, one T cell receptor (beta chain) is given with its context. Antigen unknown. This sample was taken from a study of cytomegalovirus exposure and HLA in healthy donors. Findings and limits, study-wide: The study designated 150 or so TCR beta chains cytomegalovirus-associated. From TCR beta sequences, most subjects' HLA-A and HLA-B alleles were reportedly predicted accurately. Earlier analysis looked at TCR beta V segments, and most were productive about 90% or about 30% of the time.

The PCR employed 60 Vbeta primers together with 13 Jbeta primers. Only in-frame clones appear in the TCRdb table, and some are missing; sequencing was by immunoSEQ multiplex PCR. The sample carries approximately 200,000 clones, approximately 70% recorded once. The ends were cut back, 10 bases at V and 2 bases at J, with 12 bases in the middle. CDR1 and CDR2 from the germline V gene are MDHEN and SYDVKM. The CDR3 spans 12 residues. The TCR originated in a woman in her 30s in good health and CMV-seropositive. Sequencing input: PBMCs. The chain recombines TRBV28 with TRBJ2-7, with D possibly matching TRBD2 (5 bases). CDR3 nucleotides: TGTGCCATGGGAGTTCCCCCCTACGAGCAGTACTTC. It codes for CAMGVPPYEQYF.